This is a list of T cell receptor beta chains from one sample in a study of T cell repertoires in cytomegalovirus infection. MiXCR, run by TCRdb on the reads, gives a single entry per CDR3 protein. Of 250,000 to 300,000 distinct CDR3 sequences listed, about 20% were seen once; the top ten hold about 21%. The antigens these receptors bind are not known. The sample here was cultured PBMCs, taken from culture after CMV antigen stimulation. These receptors all come from a human donor in good health (CMV status not recorded). Some clones in this sample may be carry-over from other donors' samples. Each CDR3 is given with its conserved first and last residue. A D gene is named only where the DNA matches it firmly.

D	V	J	CDR3
TRBD2	TRBV7-2	TRBJ2-1	CASSLGLAGDYNEQFF
TRBD2	TRBV7-2	TRBJ2-3	CASSLSSGGDTQYF
-	TRBV4-3	TRBJ2-5	CASSQSVTFHQETQYF
-	TRBV6-5	TRBJ2-5	CASRLGRVETQYF
-	TRBV7-2	TRBJ1-1	CASSLAGQRRAFF
TRBD2	TRBV7-8	TRBJ2-3	CASSLTGGAGNTQYF
-	TRBV4-1	TRBJ2-7	CASSQEPPGSLVNEQYF
-	TRBV12-3/TRBV12-4	TRBJ2-7	CASGPGGRYEQYF
TRBD1	TRBV2	TRBJ1-5	CASSGSQGAWNQPQHF
TRBD2	TRBV7-8	TRBJ2-1	CASSLALAGGPVF
-	TRBV19	TRBJ1-2	CASQGAANYGYTF
TRBD2	TRBV4-2	TRBJ2-1	CASSQDLLAVGEQFF
TRBD2	TRBV27	TRBJ2-7	CASSPQTSRGDEQYF
TRBD1	TRBV7-2	TRBJ2-3	CASSLNRGLTDTQYF
-	TRBV11-2	TRBJ2-5	CASSLGWTAQETQYF
TRBD1	TRBV28	TRBJ1-2	CASRVTGVCTF
-	TRBV7-2	TRBJ2-7	CDSSLVTRSYEQYF
-	TRBV7-7	TRBJ1-1	CASSRQLNTEAFF
-	TRBV7-2	TRBJ1-3	CASSAGSAGNTIYF
-	TRBV19	TRBJ1-1	CASSKVGFANTEAFF
-	TRBV4-1	TRBJ2-3	CASSQAGTDTQYF
TRBD2	TRBV7-1	TRBJ2-1	CASSPRPGLVKNEQFF
-	TRBV19	TRBJ1-1	CASTVAGPNTEAFF
TRBD2	TRBV27	TRBJ2-7	CASSLGSSGTYEQYF
-	TRBV25-1	TRBJ1-6	CASSPDSFLGSPLHF
-	TRBV4-2	TRBJ2-2	CASSQTIGTVNTGELFF
-	TRBV7-9	TRBJ1-5	CASSFGGLSNQPQHF
TRBD2	TRBV5-1	TRBJ2-5	CASSFGTSGETQYF
-	TRBV5-4	TRBJ2-1	CASSLAEVFGNNEQFF
-	TRBV6-2/TRBV6-3	TRBJ2-7	CASSYGGASYEQYF
TRBD2	TRBV7-2	TRBJ2-3	CASSFRTSGSSDTQYF
TRBD2	TRBV4-1	TRBJ2-7	CASSQDLASGAYEQYF
TRBD1	TRBV7-2	TRBJ2-3	CASGTGGNTDTQYF
-	TRBV30	TRBJ2-7	CAWKGAIAYEQYF
-	TRBV10-3	TRBJ2-7	CAISGQSYEQYF
-	TRBV9	TRBJ2-5	CASSGRNQETQYF
-	TRBV7-2	TRBJ1-5	CASSPGGSATQPQHF
TRBD2	TRBV19	TRBJ2-3	CASMTSGPTDTQYF
TRBD1	TRBV4-3	TRBJ2-6	CASSHIGQGTGANVLTF
-	TRBV7-4	TRBJ2-5	CASSSGRGQETQYF
-	TRBV19	TRBJ1-4	CASSMWGPNEKLFF
-	TRBV11-3	TRBJ1-1	CASSFQGMNTEAFF
-	TRBV12-3/TRBV12-4	TRBJ1-1	CASRIRVNTEAFF